This T cell receptor beta chain stems from a study of response to subunit inactivated influenza vaccine. TCRdb analysed the RT-PCR reads with MiXCR anew, one entry per CDR3 protein. Here the sample spans some 600,000 distinct CDR3 sequences, about 14% being singletons. V gave up 3 bases and J gave up 4 bases, with 8 bases separating them. The CDR3 covers 12 residues. The germline gives CDR1 SGHNT, CDR2 YYREEE (reference sequence). The gene calls are TRBV5-4 and TRBJ2-7; D remains ambiguous. Material: PBMCs from blood, obtained roughly 2 weeks before vaccination. This clonotype was obtained from a man aged 50 to 60 who received an inactivated influenza vaccine. In DNA, the CDR3 is TGTGCCAGCAGCTACGACCAATACGAGCAGTACTTC. Protein: CASSYDQYEQYF.